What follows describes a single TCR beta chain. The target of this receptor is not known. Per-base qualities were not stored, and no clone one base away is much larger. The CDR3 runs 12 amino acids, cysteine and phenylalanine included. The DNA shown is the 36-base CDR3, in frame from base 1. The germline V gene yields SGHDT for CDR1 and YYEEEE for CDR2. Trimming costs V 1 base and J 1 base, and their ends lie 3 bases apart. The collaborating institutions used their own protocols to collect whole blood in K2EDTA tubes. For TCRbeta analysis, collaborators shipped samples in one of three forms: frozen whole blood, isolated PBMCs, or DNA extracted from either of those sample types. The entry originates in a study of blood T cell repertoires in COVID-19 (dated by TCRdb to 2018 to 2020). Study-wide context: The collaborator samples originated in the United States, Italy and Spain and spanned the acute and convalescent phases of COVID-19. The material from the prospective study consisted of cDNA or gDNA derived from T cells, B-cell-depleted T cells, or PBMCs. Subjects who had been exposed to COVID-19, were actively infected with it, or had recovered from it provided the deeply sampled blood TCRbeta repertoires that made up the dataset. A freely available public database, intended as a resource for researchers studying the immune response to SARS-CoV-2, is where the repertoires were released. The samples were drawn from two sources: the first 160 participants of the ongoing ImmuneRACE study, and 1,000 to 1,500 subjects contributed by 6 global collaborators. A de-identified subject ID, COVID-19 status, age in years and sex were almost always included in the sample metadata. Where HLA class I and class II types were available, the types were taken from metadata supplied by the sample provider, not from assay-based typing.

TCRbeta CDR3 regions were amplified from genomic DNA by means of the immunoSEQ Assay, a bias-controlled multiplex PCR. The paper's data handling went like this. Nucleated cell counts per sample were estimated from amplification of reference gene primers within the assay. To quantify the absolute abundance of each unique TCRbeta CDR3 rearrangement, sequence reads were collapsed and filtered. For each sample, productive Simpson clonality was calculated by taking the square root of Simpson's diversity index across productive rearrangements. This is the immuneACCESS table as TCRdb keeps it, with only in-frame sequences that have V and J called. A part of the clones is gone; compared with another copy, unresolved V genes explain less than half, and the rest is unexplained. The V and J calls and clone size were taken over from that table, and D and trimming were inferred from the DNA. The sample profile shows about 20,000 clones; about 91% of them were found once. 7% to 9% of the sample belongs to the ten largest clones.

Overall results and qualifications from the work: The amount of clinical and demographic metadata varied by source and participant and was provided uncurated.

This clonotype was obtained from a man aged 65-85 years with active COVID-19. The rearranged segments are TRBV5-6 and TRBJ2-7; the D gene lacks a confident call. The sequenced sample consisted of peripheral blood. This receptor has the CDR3 CASSLLSYEQYF. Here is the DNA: TGTGCCAGCAGCTTGCTTTCCTACGAGCAGTACTTC.